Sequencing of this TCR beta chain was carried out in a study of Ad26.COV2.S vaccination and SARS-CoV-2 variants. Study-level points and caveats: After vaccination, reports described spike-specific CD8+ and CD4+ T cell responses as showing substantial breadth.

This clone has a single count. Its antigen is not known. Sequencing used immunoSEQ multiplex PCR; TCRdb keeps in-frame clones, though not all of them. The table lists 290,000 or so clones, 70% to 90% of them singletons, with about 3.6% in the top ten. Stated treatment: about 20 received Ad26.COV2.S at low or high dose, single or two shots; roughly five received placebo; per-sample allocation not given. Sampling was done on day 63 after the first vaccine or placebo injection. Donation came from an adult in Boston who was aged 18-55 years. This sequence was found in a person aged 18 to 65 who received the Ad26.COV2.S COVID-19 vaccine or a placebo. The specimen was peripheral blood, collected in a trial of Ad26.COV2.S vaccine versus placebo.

The chain's CDR3 is CAWSSRQGLGYGYTF. DNA of the CDR3: TGTGCCTGGAGCTCGAGACAGGGATTAGGGTATGGCTACACCTTC. J is TRBJ1-2 and V is TRBV30; TRBD1 aligns across 7 bases. Losses at the gene ends were 3 bases for V and 5 bases for J; bases not matched to a gene: 12. CDR3 length equals 15 residues. Germline CDR1 and CDR2: GTSNPN and SVGIG (reference sequence). Looking up the rest from reference TRBV30 and TRBJ1-2 gives the full variable domain: SQTIHQWPATLVQPVGSPLSLECTVEGTSNPNLYWYRQAAGRGLQLLFYSVGIGQISSEVPQNLSASRPQDRQFILSSKKLLLSDSGFYLCAWSSRQGLGYGYTFGSGTRLTVV.